Listed below are T cell receptor beta chains from one sample, sequenced in a study of blood T cell repertoires in COVID-19. The protocol was immunoSEQ multiplex PCR, while the TCRdb copy is restricted to in-frame clones and leaves out a portion. Here the sample spans approximately 450,000 clones, more than 85% being singletons. Sequenced input: peripheral blood. The receptors were gathered from a woman under 40 with acute or convalescent COVID-19. CDR3s include the opening cysteine and the closing phenylalanine or tryptophan. The D gene is left open where the match is weak. For some rows the clone size is stated as once, few or many, or as a class when expanded; others skip it.

j_call clone_size d_call v_call cdr3_aa cdr3_nt
TRBJ2-7 - - TRBV10-1 CASSVKVSGSEQYF TGCGCCAGCAGTGTCAAGGTATCTGGGAGCGAGCAGTACTTC
TRBJ1-3 - - TRBV19 CASFDRLSGNTIYF TGTGCCAGTTTCGACAGACTCTCTGGAAACACCATATATTTT
TRBJ1-6 - - TRBV14 CASSIDRRSPLHF TGTGCCAGCAGCATTGACAGGCGGTCACCCCTCCACTTT
TRBJ1-5 - TRBD1 TRBV18 CASSPTYRGNQPQHF TGTGCCAGCTCACCGACTTACAGGGGGAATCAGCCCCAGCATTTT
TRBJ2-3 - - TRBV6-4 CASRFARIASTQYF TGTGCCAGCAGGTTTGCTAGGATTGCATCTACGCAGTATTTT
TRBJ2-7 - - TRBV5-1 CASSFAWSDVQNEQYF TGCGCCAGCAGCTTCGCTTGGTCGGATGTACAGAACGAGCAGTACTTC
TRBJ1-2 - - TRBV4-1 CASSQEARGAYGYTF TGCGCCAGCAGCCAAGAAGCTCGCGGGGCCTATGGCTACACCTTC
TRBJ1-5 - TRBD1 TRBV4-1 CASSQEARTGNQPQHF TGCGCCAGCAGCCAAGAGGCACGGACAGGGAATCAGCCCCAGCATTTT
TRBJ2-7 - TRBD2 TRBV5-1 CASSLGSGNYEQYF TGCGCCAGCAGCTTGGGGAGCGGGAACTACGAGCAGTACTTC
TRBJ1-1 - - TRBV12-3/TRBV12-4 CASSFGQNTEAFF TGTGCCAGCAGTTTTGGACAGAACACTGAAGCTTTCTTT
TRBJ2-7 few - TRBV21-1 CASSPHDRGQEEQYF TGTGCCAGCAGCCCTCACGACAGGGGGCAGGAAGAGCAGTACTTC
TRBJ1-1 few - TRBV30 CAWSSRSHTPEAFF TGTGCCTGGAGTTCTAGATCGCACACACCAGAAGCTTTCTTT
TRBJ2-7 - - TRBV11-2 CASSLEQGSYEQYF TGTGCCAGCAGCTTAGAGCAGGGATCCTACGAGCAGTACTTC
TRBJ2-5 - TRBD2 TRBV5-4 CASRQGLAGERKYF TGTGCCAGCAGGCAGGGACTAGCGGGGGAACGAAAGTACTTC
TRBJ2-2 - - TRBV9 CASSSRITNTGELFF TGTGCCAGCAGCTCCAGAATTACGAACACCGGGGAGCTGTTTTTT
TRBJ2-7 - - TRBV9 CASSVSSGDTYEQYF TGTGCCAGCAGCGTATCGAGCGGGGACACCTACGAGCAGTACTTC
TRBJ1-1 - TRBD1 TRBV2 CASSDRGRGYTEAFF TGTGCCAGCAGCGACAGGGGAAGGGGTTACACTGAAGCTTTCTTT
TRBJ2-2 - - TRBV4-1 CASSQAVSRAAGELFF TGCGCCAGCAGCCAAGCGGTTTCCAGGGCCGCCGGGGAGCTGTTTTTT
TRBJ2-3 once - TRBV19 CASSRGRAIPRTDTQYF TGTGCCAGTAGTAGAGGTAGAGCCATTCCCCGCACAGATACGCAGTATTTT
TRBJ2-3 once TRBD2 TRBV19 CASSISGGATDTQYF TGTGCCAGTAGTATAAGCGGGGGGGCAACAGATACGCAGTATTTT
TRBJ2-1 - - TRBV5-1 CASSEGNNEQFF TGCGCCAGCAGCGAGGGTAACAATGAGCAGTTCTTC
TRBJ2-1 - - TRBV4-2 CASSQAYSSYNEQFF TGTGCCAGCAGCCAAGCCTATAGCTCCTACAATGAGCAGTTCTTC
TRBJ2-7 - - TRBV5-1 CASSEDRSYEQYF TGCGCCAGCAGCGAAGACAGGAGCTACGAGCAGTACTTC
TRBJ1-5 - - TRBV29-1 CSVRQGNQPQHF TGCAGCGTCCGTCAGGGGAATCAGCCCCAGCATTTT
TRBJ1-2 few - TRBV5-6 CASSPTREVRSDGYTF TGTGCCAGCAGCCCGACCCGCGAGGTTAGGTCCGATGGCTACACCTTC
TRBJ1-1 - TRBD1 TRBV12-5 CASGLVLGQHEPPEAFF TGTGCTAGTGGTTTGGTATTGGGACAGCATGAGCCCCCTGAAGCTTTCTTT
TRBJ1-2 - - TRBV28 CASRQLRQPNYGYTF TGTGCCAGCAGACAGTTACGACAGCCGAACTATGGCTACACCTTC
TRBJ1-5 - - TRBV5-4 CASSLIGHGYSNQPQHF TGTGCCAGCAGCTTGATTGGACACGGATATAGCAATCAGCCCCAGCATTTT
TRBJ2-7 once - TRBV3-1/TRBV3-2 CASSQSSSYEQYF TGTGCCAGCAGCCAGAGCTCCTCCTACGAGCAGTACTTC
TRBJ1-5 - - TRBV2 CASRPDIGQPQHF TGTGCCAGCAGGCCGGACATCGGTCAGCCCCAGCATTTT
TRBJ2-7 - - TRBV21-1 CASSATVEQYF TGTGCCAGCAGCGCGACAGTAGAGCAGTACTTC
TRBJ2-2 - - TRBV11-3 CASSKSGEWHRNTGELFF TGTGCCAGCAGCAAAAGCGGTGAATGGCACAGGAACACCGGGGAGCTGTTTTTT
TRBJ1-4 - - TRBV5-5 CASIGRTTNEKLFF TGTGCCAGCATAGGGAGAACAACTAATGAAAAACTGTTTTTT
TRBJ2-5 - TRBD2 TRBV11-2 CASSLLYGGAETQYF TGTGCCAGCAGCTTATTGTACGGGGGGGCCGAGACCCAGTACTTC
TRBJ2-7 - - TRBV7-9 CASSLDSLDEQYF TGTGCCAGCAGCCTGGACAGCCTAGACGAGCAGTACTTC
TRBJ2-7 - TRBD2 TRBV4-1 CASSQRTSPSYEQYF TGCGCCAGCAGCCAGCGGACTAGCCCGTCCTACGAGCAGTACTTC
TRBJ2-6 - TRBD1 TRBV7-8 CASSLVSGTGSGANVLTF TGTGCCAGCAGCTTAGTTTCCGGGACAGGCTCTGGGGCCAACGTCCTGACTTTC
TRBJ1-5 few TRBD1 TRBV5-8 CASSLYERTTGSNQPQHF TGTGCCAGCAGCTTATACGAACGTACGACAGGGAGCAATCAGCCCCAGCATTTT
TRBJ1-1 - - TRBV11-1 CASSQAGGLNTEAFF TGTGCCAGCAGCCAAGCTGGGGGCTTGAACACTGAAGCTTTCTTT
TRBJ2-4 once - TRBV14 CASSQALAKNIQYF TGTGCCAGCAGCCAGGCCCTAGCCAAAAACATTCAGTACTTC